This TCR beta chain emerged from a study of tumor-infiltrating lymphocytes in oesophageal squamous cell carcinoma. The table lists this clonotype with many counts. Germline CDR1 MNHNY, CDR2 SVGAGI (reference sequence). The V gene lost 0 bases and the J gene lost 2 bases, with 11 bases spanning the gap. This CDR3 contains 15 residues. TCRdb reprocessed the PCR reads via MiXCR and lists one record per CDR3 protein. The sample includes about 21,000 distinct CDR3 sequences, roughly 41% of them seen just once. J is TRBJ2-7 and V is TRBV6-6; TRBD1 is a possible D gene (6 bases). The TCR was taken from a male donor with esophageal squamous cell carcinoma. Input material: normal esophageal tissue next to the tumor. CDR3: CASSYSLDSAYEQYF. DNA of the CDR3: TGTGCCAGCAGTTACTCTTTGGACAGCGCCTACGAGCAGTACTTC.